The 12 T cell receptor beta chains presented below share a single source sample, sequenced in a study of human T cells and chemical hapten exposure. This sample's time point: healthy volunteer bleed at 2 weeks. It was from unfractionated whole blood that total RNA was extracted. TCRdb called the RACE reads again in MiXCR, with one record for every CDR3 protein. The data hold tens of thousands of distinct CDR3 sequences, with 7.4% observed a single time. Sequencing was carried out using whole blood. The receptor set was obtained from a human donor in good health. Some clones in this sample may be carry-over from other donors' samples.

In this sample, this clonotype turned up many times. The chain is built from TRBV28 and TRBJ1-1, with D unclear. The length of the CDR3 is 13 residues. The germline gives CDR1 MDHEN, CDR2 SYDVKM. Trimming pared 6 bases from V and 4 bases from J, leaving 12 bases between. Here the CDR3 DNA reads TGTGCCAGCAGCCTTGAAATAGGCACTGAAGCTTTCTTT. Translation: CASSLEIGTEAFF.

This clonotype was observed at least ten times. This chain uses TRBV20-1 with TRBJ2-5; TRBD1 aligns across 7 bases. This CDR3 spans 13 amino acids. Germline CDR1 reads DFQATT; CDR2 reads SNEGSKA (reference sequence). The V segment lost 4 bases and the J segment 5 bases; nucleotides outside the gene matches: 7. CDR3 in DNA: TGCAGTGCTACTTTGACAGGGACCGAGACCCAGTACTTC. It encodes CSATLTGTETQYF.

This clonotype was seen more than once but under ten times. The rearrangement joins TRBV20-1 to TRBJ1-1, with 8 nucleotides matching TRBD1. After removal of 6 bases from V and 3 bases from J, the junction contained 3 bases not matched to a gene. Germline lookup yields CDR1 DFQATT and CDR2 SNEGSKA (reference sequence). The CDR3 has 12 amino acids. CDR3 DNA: TGCAGTGCCAAGACAGGGGACACTGAAGCTTTCTTT. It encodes CSAKTGDTEAFF.

CDR3 protein: CASSQVRAWEGLVPDTQYF. The CDR3 DNA sequence: TGTGCCAGCAGCCAAGTCCGGGCGTGGGAGGGCCTCGTTCCAGATACGCAGTATTTT. V and J are TRBV3-1 and TRBJ2-3; 7 nucleotides align to TRBD2. Germline assignment: CDR1 LGHDT and CDR2 YNNKEL (reference sequence). J lost 4 bases, V lost 1 base, and 17 bases had no gene match. The CDR3 length is 19 residues.

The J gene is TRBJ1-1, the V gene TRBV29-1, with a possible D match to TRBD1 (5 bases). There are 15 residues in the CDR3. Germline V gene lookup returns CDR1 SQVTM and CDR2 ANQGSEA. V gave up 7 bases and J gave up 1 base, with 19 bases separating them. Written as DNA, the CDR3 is TGCAGCGGGAGCCAGGGTTGGGGGAGGAACACTGAAGCTTTCTTT. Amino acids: CSGSQGWGRNTEAFF.

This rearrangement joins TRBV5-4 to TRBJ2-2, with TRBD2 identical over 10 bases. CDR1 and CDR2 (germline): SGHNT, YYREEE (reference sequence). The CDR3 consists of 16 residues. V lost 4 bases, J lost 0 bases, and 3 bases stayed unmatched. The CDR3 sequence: CASSLSGGANTGELFF. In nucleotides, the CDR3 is TGTGCCAGCAGCCTGAGCGGGGGGGCGAACACCGGGGAGCTGTTTTTT. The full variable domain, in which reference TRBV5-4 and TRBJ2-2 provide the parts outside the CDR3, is ETGVTQSPTHLIKTRGQQVTLRCSSQSGHNTVSWYQQALGQGPQFIFQYYREEENGRGNFPPRFSGLQFPNYSSELNVNALELDDSALYLCASSLSGGANTGELFFGEGSRLTVL.

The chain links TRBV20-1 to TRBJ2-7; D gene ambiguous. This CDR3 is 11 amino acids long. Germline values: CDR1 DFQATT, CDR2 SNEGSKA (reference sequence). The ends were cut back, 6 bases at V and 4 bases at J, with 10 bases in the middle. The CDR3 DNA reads TGCAGTGCGGGATCTGCGTACGAGCAGTACTTC. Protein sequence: CSAGSAYEQYF.

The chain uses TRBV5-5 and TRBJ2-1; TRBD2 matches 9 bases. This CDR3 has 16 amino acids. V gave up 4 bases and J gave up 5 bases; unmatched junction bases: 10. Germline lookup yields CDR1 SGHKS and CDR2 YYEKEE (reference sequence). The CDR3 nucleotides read TGTGCCAGCAGCCTGGATCCGGCTAGCGGGGACAATGAGCAGTTCTTC. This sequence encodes CASSLDPASGDNEQFF.

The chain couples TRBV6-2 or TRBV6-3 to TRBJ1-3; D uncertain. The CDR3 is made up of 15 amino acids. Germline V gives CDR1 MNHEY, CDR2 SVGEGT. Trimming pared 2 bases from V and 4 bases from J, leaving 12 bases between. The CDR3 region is CASSYPTLNGNTIYF. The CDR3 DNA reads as TGTGCCAGCAGTTACCCGACACTTAACGGAAACACCATATATTTT.

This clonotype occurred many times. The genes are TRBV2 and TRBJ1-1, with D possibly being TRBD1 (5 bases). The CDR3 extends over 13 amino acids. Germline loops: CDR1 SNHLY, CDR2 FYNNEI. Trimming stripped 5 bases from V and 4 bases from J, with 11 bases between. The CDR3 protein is CASSSGPGTEAFF. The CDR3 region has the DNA TGTGCCAGCAGTTCGGGACCAGGCACTGAAGCTTTCTTT.

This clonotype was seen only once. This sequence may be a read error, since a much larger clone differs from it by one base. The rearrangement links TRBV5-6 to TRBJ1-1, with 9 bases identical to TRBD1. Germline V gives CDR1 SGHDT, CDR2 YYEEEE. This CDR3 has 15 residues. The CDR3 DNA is TGTGTCAGCAGCTTGGCCGGACAGGGGACAGGTGAAGCTTTCTTT. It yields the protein CVSSLAGQGTGEAFF.

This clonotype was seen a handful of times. The CDR3 coding sequence is TGTGCCAGCCGGGGACCTGAGTTCAATCAGCCCCAGCATTTT. Translating it yields CASRGPEFNQPQHF. The chain recombines TRBV2 with TRBJ1-5; maybe TRBD1 (5 bases). In germline, CDR1 is SNHLY, CDR2 FYNNEI. V dropped 8 bases and J dropped 3 bases, with 14 bases sitting between them. This CDR3 spans 14 amino acids.